This passage covers 29 T cell receptor beta chains from one sample sequenced in a study of shared clonotypes between healthy human individuals. The repertoire was sequenced with immunoSEQ multiplex PCR; TCRdb's copy has only in-frame clones and lacks some. The sample lists approximately 100,000 clones, about 70% occurring once. Sequences were obtained from memory CD8+ T cells sorted from blood. The subset was: CD45RO+ cells pooled with CCR7-negative TemRA cells. These receptors were collected from a woman younger than 45 in good health.

The rearrangement links TRBV5-1 to TRBJ1-2, with D perhaps TRBD1 (5 bases). With 6 bases removed from V and 4 bases from J, the gap between germline ends came to 19 bases. This CDR3 comprises 15 residues. Germline loops: CDR1 SGHRS, CDR2 YFSETQ. The CDR3 bases are TGCGCCAGCACCTTCATCCCGGGGAGGGGCTATGGCTACACCTTC. It encodes CASTFIPGRGYGYTF. Full variable domain (outside the CDR3, taken from reference TRBV5-1 and TRBJ1-2): KAGVTQTPRYLIKTRGQQVTLSCSPISGHRSVSWYQQTPGQGLQFLFEYFSETQRNKGNFPGRFSGRQFSNSRSEMNVSTLELGDSALYLCASTFIPGRGYGYTFGSGTRLTVV.

The V gene is TRBV29-1, the J gene TRBJ1-2, with 8 bases that match TRBD1. CDR3 length: 13 amino acids. CDR1 is SQVTM and CDR2 is ANQGSEA in the germline V gene. Trimming took 1 base from V and 8 from J; bases not matched to a gene: 6. CDR3 sequence: CSVEGRGREGYTF. The CDR3 region has the DNA TGCAGCGTTGAAGGCAGGGGGCGTGAAGGCTACACCTTC.

This rearrangement joins TRBV11-2 to TRBJ2-7; no reliable D call. Trimming cost V 3 bases and J 3 bases, with 9 bases left between them. Germline V gene lookup returns CDR1 SGHAT and CDR2 FQNNGV. This CDR3 comprises 13 residues. CDR3 residues: CASSFRSHYEQYF. CDR3 DNA: TGTGCCAGCAGCTTCCGGAGTCACTACGAGCAGTACTTC.

The rearrangement uses TRBV2 and TRBJ2-2; D ambiguous. The CDR3 extends over 13 amino acids. Germline CDR1 is SNHLY and CDR2 is FYNNEI. V lost 4 bases to trimming and J lost 1 base, with 4 bases between them. The CDR3 nucleotides read TGTGCCAGCAGTGCCCTGAACACCGGGGAGCTGTTTTTT. Translation: CASSALNTGELFF.

This clone was picked up one time. The chain carries TRBV28 and TRBJ2-7; 11 nucleotides line up with TRBD2. The germline CDR1 and CDR2 sequences are MDHEN and SYDVKM. There are 15 residues in the CDR3. V lost 4 bases and J lost 2; bases outside the gene matches: 4. As DNA, the CDR3 is TGTGCCAGCAGTTGGACTAGCGGGTGGGCCTACGAGCAGTACTTC. This sequence encodes CASSWTSGWAYEQYF. Full variable domain (outside the CDR3, taken from reference TRBV28 and TRBJ2-7): DVKVTQSSRYLVKRTGEKVFLECVQDMDHENMFWYRQDPGLGLRLIYFSYDVKMKEKGDIPEGYSVSREKKERFSLILESASTNQTSMYLCASSWTSGWAYEQYFGPGTRLTVT.

The table lists this clone with a count of one. The chain couples TRBV4-1 to TRBJ1-2; D is uncertain. V shed 4 bases and J shed 4 bases, with 10 bases lying between them. This CDR3 has 13 residues. Germline CDR1 reads MGHRA; CDR2 reads YSYEKL. The DNA of the CDR3 is TGCGCCAGCAGCCCGCGTCCAGGCTATGGCTACACCTTC. It codes for CASSPRPGYGYTF.

The chain links TRBV29-1 to TRBJ1-1; tentative D call: TRBD1 (6 bases). Germline CDR1 SQVTM, CDR2 ANQGSEA. The V end was cut by 3 bases, the J end by 4 bases, with 12 bases between. CDR3 length: 13 amino acids. The CDR3 is CSVDAGEGTEAFF. The CDR3 nucleotides are TGCAGCGTTGACGCAGGGGAGGGCACTGAAGCTTTCTTT.

This clone has just a few counts. This chain's CDR3 is CASSETGRSGYTF. In nucleotides, the CDR3 is TGTGCCAGCAGTGAAACAGGGCGGTCGGGCTACACCTTC. The chain recombines TRBV6-1 with TRBJ1-2, with a possible D match to TRBD1 (6 bases). The CDR3 runs to 13 residues. Germline loops: CDR1 MNHNS, CDR2 SASEGT. Trimming took 2 bases from V and 8 from J, leaving 12 bases between them.

This chain uses TRBV19 with TRBJ2-7; D remains ambiguous. The CDR3 loop spans 15 amino acids. Germline CDR1 and CDR2: LNHDA and SQIVND (reference sequence). Trimming left V 1 base short and J 7 bases short, with 17 bases between. In DNA form, the CDR3 reads TGTGCCAGTAGTATAGTCCTCGGACGGACCGGAGAGCAGTACTTC. This sequence encodes CASSIVLGRTGEQYF.

This chain links TRBV6-1 with TRBJ2-7; possible D gene TRBD1, 6 bases. Germline V gene lookup returns CDR1 MNHNS and CDR2 SASEGT. The germline V and J ends were trimmed by 5 bases and 4 bases, with 12 bases remaining between them. This CDR3 comprises 13 residues. CDR3 residues: CASSPRRGYEQYF. In DNA form, the CDR3 reads TGTGCCAGCAGTCCACGCAGGGGTTACGAGCAGTACTTC.

The chain is built from TRBV29-1 and TRBJ1-1; D call uncertain. Trimming pared 0 bases from V and 3 bases from J, leaving 8 bases between. The germline V gene encodes CDR1 SQVTM and CDR2 ANQGSEA. CDR3 length: 13 residues. CDR3 loop: CSVEDGRDTEAFF. DNA for the CDR3: TGCAGCGTTGAAGATGGGAGAGACACTGAAGCTTTCTTT.

In its sample, this clone was seen a few times. CDR3 sequence reads: CASSEARGDTQYF. The CDR3 coding sequence is TGTGCCAGCAGTGAAGCCAGGGGAGATACGCAGTATTTT. V is TRBV6-1 and J is TRBJ2-3, with D possibly matching TRBD1 (6 bases). The CDR3 is 13 amino acids. From germline, CDR1 is MNHNS and CDR2 SASEGT. Deletions cut 0 bases from V and 5 bases from J, with 6 bases between.

The chain uses TRBV27 and TRBJ1-2; maybe TRBD1 (6 bases). V was cut by 8 bases and J by 8 bases, with 18 bases left in between. The CDR3 is 13 residues long. Germline CDR1 reads MNHEY; CDR2 reads SMNVEV (reference sequence). The DNA for the CDR3 is TGTGCCAGCCGAGAGGCAGGGGCGGGAGGCTACACCTTC. Translated, it gives CASREAGAGGYTF.

The genes are TRBV28 and TRBJ1-1; TRBD1 matches 7 bases. The germline V gene has CDR1 MDHEN and CDR2 SYDVKM. The CDR3 is 17 amino acids. Germline trimming cut 6 bases from V and 5 bases from J; bases unmatched to any gene: 18. The CDR3 sequence: CASRGGRLSNRGTEAFF. Here the CDR3 DNA reads TGTGCCAGCAGAGGGGGCCGACTTTCTAACCGGGGGACTGAAGCTTTCTTT.

This chain connects TRBV10-1 to TRBJ2-1; D gene unclear. This CDR3 is 12 amino acids long. Per the germline V gene, CDR1 is WNHNN and CDR2 is SYGVQD (reference sequence). V dropped 2 bases and J dropped 10 bases, with 9 bases sitting between them. The CDR3 sequence is CASSERLDEQFF. The CDR3 DNA reads as TGCGCCAGCAGTGAGAGACTTGACGAGCAGTTCTTC.

This chain links TRBV4-1 with TRBJ2-7, with D tentatively TRBD2 (6 bases). V was trimmed by 2 bases and J by 0 bases, leaving 14 bases between them. Per germline, CDR1 MGHRA and CDR2 YSYEKL. The CDR3 consists of 16 residues. CDR3 in DNA: TGCGCCAGCAGCCAACCCTACCGTAGCGGCTCCTACGAGCAGTACTTC. Encoded protein: CASSQPYRSGSYEQYF.

This clone was recorded once. The V and J genes are TRBV6-1 and TRBJ2-2; 10 bases match TRBD2. Germline assignment: CDR1 MNHNS and CDR2 SASEGT. V was pared by 1 base and J by 6 bases, with 8 bases of the junction left unmatched. The CDR3 contains 17 residues. The CDR3 DNA is TGTGCCAGCAGTGAAGAGTCCCTAGCGGGAGTGCCCGGGGAGCTGTTTTTT. Encoded protein: CASSEESLAGVPGELFF.

The J gene is TRBJ1-5, the V gene TRBV19; unclear D gene. Germline CDR1 reads LNHDA; CDR2 reads SQIVND (reference sequence). This CDR3 has 14 amino acids. V lost 1 base to trimming and J lost 6 bases, with 10 bases between them. The CDR3 loop is CASSIGQESQPQHF. CDR3 nucleotides: TGTGCCAGTAGTATAGGCCAGGAGTCTCAGCCCCAGCATTTT.

The chain uses TRBV7-9 and TRBJ1-3, with D possibly matching TRBD1 (5 bases). This CDR3 has 16 residues. Per the germline V gene, CDR1 is SEHNR and CDR2 is FQNEAQ (reference sequence). Between the trimmed V and J ends, which lost 2 bases and 3 bases, there was a span of 14 bases. CDR3: CASSLLGPRDGNTIYF. In DNA form, the CDR3 reads TGTGCCAGCAGCTTATTGGGGCCTAGGGATGGAAACACCATATATTTT.

This clone occurred a few times. The chain joins TRBV7-9 to TRBJ1-5; TRBD1 aligns across 9 bases. The junction had 7 bases not matched to a gene; V was cut back by 5 bases and J by 5 bases. Germline CDR1 reads SEHNR; CDR2 reads FQNEAQ (reference sequence). The CDR3 has 15 residues. The CDR3 protein is CASSPTGGRDQPQHF. For the CDR3, the DNA is TGTGCCAGCAGCCCAACAGGGGGCCGGGATCAGCCCCAGCATTTT. The full variable domain, rest sourced from reference TRBV7-9 and TRBJ1-5, is DTGVSQNPRHKITKRGQNVTFRCDPISEHNRLYWYRQTLGQGPEFLTYFQNEAQLEKSRLLSDRFSAERPKGSFSTLEIQRTEQGDSAMYLCASSPTGGRDQPQHFGDGTRLSIL.

The gene calls are TRBV27 and TRBJ2-7; the D gene is possibly TRBD2 (6 bases). V lost 5 bases and J lost 6, with 14 bases in between. The V gene's germline CDR1 is MNHEY and CDR2 SMNVEV (reference sequence). CDR3 length equals 13 residues. The CDR3 DNA is TGTGCCAGCAGTCTAGCGTCTTTTAGCGAGCAGTACTTC. The encoded protein is CASSLASFSEQYF.

The chain recombines TRBV11-2 with TRBJ1-1; 7 nucleotides match TRBD1. The CDR3 runs to 14 residues. Germline values: CDR1 SGHAT, CDR2 FQNNGV. V was clipped by 1 base and J by 9 bases; unmatched bases: 8. The CDR3 coding sequence is TGTGCCAGCAGCTTAGTCAGCGGAGGGGGCAAAGCTTTCTTT. It specifies CASSLVSGGGKAFF.

This sequence joins TRBV7-8 and TRBJ2-3, with D hard to call. Trimming stripped 2 bases from V and 1 base from J, with 4 bases between. Germline lookup yields CDR1 SGHVS and CDR2 FQNEAQ. The CDR3 totals 13 residues. DNA for the CDR3: TGTGCCAGCAGCTTACTTGGCACAGATACGCAGTATTTT. Amino acid sequence: CASSLLGTDTQYF. The whole variable domain, remainder taken from reference TRBV7-8 and TRBJ2-3, is GAGVSQSPRYKVAKRGQDVALRCDPISGHVSLFWYQQALGQGPEFLTYFQNEAQLDKSGLPSDRFFAERPEGSVSTLKIQRTQQEDSAVYLCASSLLGTDTQYFGPGTRLTVL.

This clone has more than one count but fewer than ten. The chain recombines TRBV27 with TRBJ2-1; 7 bases align to TRBD2. The V gene's germline CDR1 is MNHEY and CDR2 SMNVEV (reference sequence). The J segment lost 10 bases and the V segment lost 8 bases, leaving 14 bases of the junction unmatched. There are 14 residues in the CDR3. CDR3 protein: CASESRDGGNEQFF. DNA for the CDR3: TGTGCCAGCGAAAGCCGGGACGGGGGGAACGAGCAGTTCTTC.

This rearrangement joins TRBV9 to TRBJ2-2; D is unclear. The CDR3 is 13 amino acids. The V gene lost 2 bases and the J gene lost 9 bases, with 11 bases spanning the gap. The V gene's germline CDR1 is SGDLS and CDR2 YYNGEE. Here the CDR3 reads CASSVPPSRELFF. DNA for the CDR3: TGTGCCAGCAGCGTCCCACCGTCGAGGGAGCTGTTTTTT.

This clone turned up a few times. The gene calls are TRBV6-1 and TRBJ2-1; 7 bases are shared with TRBD1. CDR1 MNHNS and CDR2 SASEGT come from the germline V gene. V shed 2 bases and J 0 bases; nucleotides not matched to a gene: 10. CDR3 size: 18 residues. The CDR3 nucleotides read TGTGCCAGCAGTGAATTCCCAACCGGGACAGACTCCTACAATGAGCAGTTCTTC. Encoded protein: CASSEFPTGTDSYNEQFF.

In its sample, this clone was seen a few times. The chain uses TRBV2 and TRBJ2-1, with a tentative D call TRBD2 (6 bases). Germline V CDR1 and CDR2: SNHLY, FYNNEI. Trimming took 8 bases from V and 7 from J, leaving 18 bases between them. The CDR3 loop spans 14 amino acids. The chain's CDR3 is CASGLAYETNEQFF. The CDR3 nucleotides read TGTGCCAGCGGCCTAGCGTATGAAACTAATGAGCAGTTCTTC.

The chain combines TRBV7-7 with TRBJ2-1, with D perhaps matching TRBD2 (6 bases). CDR3 size: 15 residues. Per germline, CDR1 SSHAT and CDR2 FNYEAQ (reference sequence). The V end was cut by 1 base, the J end by 6 bases, with 13 bases between. CDR3 sequence: CASSLVPGASNEQFF. DNA for the CDR3: TGTGCCAGCAGCTTAGTCCCGGGAGCTTCCAATGAGCAGTTCTTC.

This clone was observed many times. The same CDR3 also results from other DNA sequences found in this sample. The chain couples TRBV9 to TRBJ2-7; 8 bases line up with TRBD2. The germline V gene encodes CDR1 SGDLS and CDR2 YYNGEE. The V segment lost 2 bases and the J segment 7 bases; nucleotides outside the gene matches: 5. CDR3 size: 13 residues. The CDR3 nucleotides are TGTGCCAGCAGCGTCGGGACTAGTTCTGAGCAGTACTTC. Protein sequence: CASSVGTSSEQYF. Together with reference TRBV9 and TRBJ2-7, the CDR3 gives the full variable domain: DSGVTQTPKHLITATGQRVTLRCSPRSGDLSVYWYQQSLDQGLQFLIQYYNGEERAKGNILERFSAQQFPDLHSELNLSSLELGDSALYFCASSVGTSSEQYFGPGTRLTVT.